A selection of T cell receptor beta chains follows, all from one sample in a study of cytomegalovirus exposure and HLA in healthy donors. Repertoires were generated with immunoSEQ multiplex PCR, while TCRdb's copy carries only in-frame clones and drops some. The repertoire has some 150,000 clones, around 77% of them found once; the top ten carry around 7%. The sequenced sample consisted of PBMCs. Receptors were obtained from a middle-aged woman in good health and CMV-seropositive. Each CDR3 is given with its conserved first and last residue. Each record gives: D gene, V gene, clone size, J gene, CDR3 DNA, CDR3 protein. A D gene is named only where the DNA matches it firmly. Clone size is given for some rows only: seen once, a few or many times, or a class if the clone is expanded.

d_gene: TRBD1; v_gene: TRBV14; abundance: -; j_gene: TRBJ2-3; CDR3nt: TGTGCCAGCAGCCACCGCCTCACGGACAGGGGATCAGATACGCAGTATTTT; CDR3aa: CASSHRLTDRGSDTQYF
d_gene: -; v_gene: TRBV6-5; abundance: -; j_gene: TRBJ1-1; CDR3nt: TGTGCCAGCACCGGGGTTGGGACTGAAGCTTTCTTT; CDR3aa: CASTGVGTEAFF
d_gene: -; v_gene: TRBV2; abundance: -; j_gene: TRBJ2-7; CDR3nt: TGTGCCAGCAGTGAAGGGGCAGGCTACTACGAGCAGTACTTC; CDR3aa: CASSEGAGYYEQYF
d_gene: TRBD1; v_gene: TRBV28; abundance: -; j_gene: TRBJ1-2; CDR3nt: TGTGCCAGCGAGGGACAGGGCTCGGGCTACACCTTC; CDR3aa: CASEGQGSGYTF
d_gene: TRBD1; v_gene: TRBV2; abundance: -; j_gene: TRBJ1-6; CDR3nt: TGTGCCAGCACCCTACAGGGGGAGATTAATTCACCCCTCCACTTT; CDR3aa: CASTLQGEINSPLHF
d_gene: -; v_gene: TRBV7-9; abundance: -; j_gene: TRBJ1-4; CDR3nt: TGTGCCAGCAGCCCCCGGACAGATGGTGAAAAACTGTTTTTT; CDR3aa: CASSPRTDGEKLFF
d_gene: -; v_gene: TRBV19; abundance: -; j_gene: TRBJ1-2; CDR3nt: TGTGCCAGTAGTATAAGGACAGACTATGGCTACACCTTC; CDR3aa: CASSIRTDYGYTF
d_gene: -; v_gene: TRBV5-1; abundance: -; j_gene: TRBJ2-7; CDR3nt: TGCGCCAGCAGCTTCCAGGAGGGATCCTACGAGCAGTACTTC; CDR3aa: CASSFQEGSYEQYF
d_gene: TRBD1; v_gene: TRBV2; abundance: -; j_gene: TRBJ1-5; CDR3nt: TGTGCCAGCAGGCCCGACAGGGTGCCTCAGCCCCAGCATTTT; CDR3aa: CASRPDRVPQPQHF
d_gene: TRBD1; v_gene: TRBV9; abundance: -; j_gene: TRBJ1-6; CDR3nt: TGTGCCAGCAGCGACCGGGACAGGGGTTCACCCCTCCACTTT; CDR3aa: CASSDRDRGSPLHF
d_gene: -; v_gene: TRBV7-9; abundance: few; j_gene: TRBJ1-4; CDR3nt: TGTGCCAGCAGTCGACAGGCAGCTAATGAAAAACTGTTTTTT; CDR3aa: CASSRQAANEKLFF
d_gene: -; v_gene: TRBV19; abundance: -; j_gene: TRBJ1-6; CDR3nt: TGTGCCAGTAGTCCGAGAAAAAATTCACCCCTCCACTTT; CDR3aa: CASSPRKNSPLHF
d_gene: TRBD1; v_gene: TRBV6-1; abundance: -; j_gene: TRBJ2-7; CDR3nt: TGTGCCAGCAGGCCGGGACAGGGAATTCGCGAGCAGTACTTC; CDR3aa: CASRPGQGIREQYF
d_gene: TRBD1; v_gene: TRBV11-1; abundance: -; j_gene: TRBJ2-7; CDR3nt: TGTGCCAGCAGCCAGGACAGGGGGAACTTTTACGAGCAGTACTTC; CDR3aa: CASSQDRGNFYEQYF
d_gene: TRBD2; v_gene: TRBV4-2; abundance: -; j_gene: TRBJ2-3; CDR3nt: TGTGCCAGCAGCCAAGGAGGACTAGGAGGAAACACAGATACGCAGTATTTT; CDR3aa: CASSQGGLGGNTDTQYF
d_gene: -; v_gene: TRBV2; abundance: few; j_gene: TRBJ1-2; CDR3nt: TGTGCCAGCAGTGAAGATTTGGCCTATGGCTACACCTTC; CDR3aa: CASSEDLAYGYTF
d_gene: -; v_gene: TRBV6-5; abundance: -; j_gene: TRBJ1-1; CDR3nt: TGTGCCAGCAGCACACAGGGGAACACTGAAGCTTTCTTT; CDR3aa: CASSTQGNTEAFF
d_gene: -; v_gene: TRBV28; abundance: -; j_gene: TRBJ2-1; CDR3nt: TGTGCCAGCAGTTTCAGGCAGAATTATAACAATGAGCAGTTCTTC; CDR3aa: CASSFRQNYNNEQFF
d_gene: TRBD1; v_gene: TRBV19; abundance: once; j_gene: TRBJ1-1; CDR3nt: TGTGCCAGTAGCGCCCTGACAGGGGCCATGAACACTGAAGCTTTCTTT; CDR3aa: CASSALTGAMNTEAFF
d_gene: -; v_gene: TRBV6-5; abundance: -; j_gene: TRBJ2-7; CDR3nt: TGTGCCAGCAGTTACTCGATTAGAGAACCCTACGAGCAGTACTTC; CDR3aa: CASSYSIREPYEQYF
d_gene: -; v_gene: TRBV6-6; abundance: -; j_gene: TRBJ1-6; CDR3nt: TGTGCCAGCAGACAGGGCCAACGACCCCTCCACTTT; CDR3aa: CASRQGQRPLHF
d_gene: TRBD2; v_gene: TRBV2; abundance: -; j_gene: TRBJ2-5; CDR3nt: TGTGCCAGCCAAGCGGGGGGGCAGGGAGAGACCCAGTACTTC; CDR3aa: CASQAGGQGETQYF
d_gene: TRBD1; v_gene: TRBV7-9; abundance: -; j_gene: TRBJ1-2; CDR3nt: TGTGCCAGCAGTTCCAGGACAGGTGGCTACACCTTC; CDR3aa: CASSSRTGGYTF
d_gene: TRBD1; v_gene: TRBV4-1; abundance: -; j_gene: TRBJ1-2; CDR3nt: TGCGCCAGCAGCCGAACAGGGGTAACTAACTATGGCTACACCTTC; CDR3aa: CASSRTGVTNYGYTF
d_gene: -; v_gene: TRBV9; abundance: -; j_gene: TRBJ2-3; CDR3nt: TGTGCCAGCAGCGTAGGGGCAGGGAACACAGATACGCAGTATTTT; CDR3aa: CASSVGAGNTDTQYF
d_gene: TRBD2; v_gene: TRBV12-5; abundance: -; j_gene: TRBJ2-5; CDR3nt: TGTGCTAGTGGTTGGACGACTGATAGCGGGGGGGTCAGTGACGAGACCCAGTACTTC; CDR3aa: CASGWTTDSGGVSDETQYF
d_gene: TRBD1; v_gene: TRBV7-6; abundance: -; j_gene: TRBJ1-1; CDR3nt: TGTGCCAGATCACGAAAAGGGGGACAGGCATGGACTGAAGCTTTCTTT; CDR3aa: CARSRKGGQAWTEAFF
d_gene: -; v_gene: TRBV6-1; abundance: once; j_gene: TRBJ2-7; CDR3nt: TGTGCCAGCAGTGAAGGACAGGTAGAGCAGTACTTC; CDR3aa: CASSEGQVEQYF
d_gene: -; v_gene: TRBV5-1; abundance: -; j_gene: TRBJ1-6; CDR3nt: TGCGCCAGCAGCTTGGAGGGGGTTCCTAATTCACCCCTCCACTTT; CDR3aa: CASSLEGVPNSPLHF
d_gene: -; v_gene: TRBV7-2; abundance: -; j_gene: TRBJ1-1; CDR3nt: TGTGCCAGCAGCTTTGCGGGGTACGGTGAAGCTTTCTTT; CDR3aa: CASSFAGYGEAFF
d_gene: TRBD1; v_gene: TRBV29-1; abundance: -; j_gene: TRBJ1-4; CDR3nt: TGCAGCGTGAGGCTAGGGACAGGGGGAGGAGAAAAACTGTTTTTT; CDR3aa: CSVRLGTGGGEKLFF
d_gene: TRBD2; v_gene: TRBV30; abundance: -; j_gene: TRBJ2-3; CDR3nt: TGTGCCTGGAATGTCGGGGGGAGCACAGATACGCAGTATTTT; CDR3aa: CAWNVGGSTDTQYF
d_gene: -; v_gene: TRBV6-1; abundance: -; j_gene: TRBJ2-5; CDR3nt: TGTGCCAGCAGTGAAGGACTAGTCAGGGTGCAGTACTTC; CDR3aa: CASSEGLVRVQYF
d_gene: -; v_gene: TRBV6-1; abundance: -; j_gene: TRBJ1-1; CDR3nt: TGTGCCAGCAGTGAATCGGACATATCGCGGGGCGGAGGAGACGCTTTCTTT; CDR3aa: CASSESDISRGGGDAFF
d_gene: -; v_gene: TRBV27; abundance: -; j_gene: TRBJ2-1; CDR3nt: TGTGCCAGCAGCAATATCCCCCCGAGGGCGATGGCCTACAATGAGCAGTTCTTC; CDR3aa: CASSNIPPRAMAYNEQFF
d_gene: -; v_gene: TRBV11-2; abundance: -; j_gene: TRBJ2-4; CDR3nt: TGTGCCAGCACCCACGGGGGGCCCAAAAACATTCAGTACTTC; CDR3aa: CASTHGGPKNIQYF
d_gene: TRBD1; v_gene: TRBV6-5; abundance: -; j_gene: TRBJ1-2; CDR3nt: TGTGCCAGCAGTTGGACAGGCGGCTATGGCTACACCTTC; CDR3aa: CASSWTGGYGYTF
d_gene: TRBD1; v_gene: TRBV5-6; abundance: -; j_gene: TRBJ1-1; CDR3nt: TGTGCCAGCAGAGAAGGGGGCGTGAACACTGAAGCTTTCTTT; CDR3aa: CASREGGVNTEAFF
d_gene: -; v_gene: TRBV9; abundance: -; j_gene: TRBJ1-2; CDR3nt: TGTGCCAGCAGCGTAGGCAGGGACTATGGCTACACCTTC; CDR3aa: CASSVGRDYGYTF
d_gene: -; v_gene: TRBV27; abundance: -; j_gene: TRBJ1-1; CDR3nt: TGTGCCAGCAGTTTTGGGGCGGGGGTGAACACTGAAGCTTTCTTT; CDR3aa: CASSFGAGVNTEAFF
d_gene: -; v_gene: TRBV19; abundance: -; j_gene: TRBJ2-5; CDR3nt: TGTGCCACCCGGGGGGCGGAGACCCAGTACTTC; CDR3aa: CATRGAETQYF
d_gene: -; v_gene: TRBV6-4; abundance: -; j_gene: TRBJ2-2; CDR3nt: TGTGCCAGCAGGGGAGCCGGGACAAGTCCGGCGGAGCTGTTTTTT; CDR3aa: CASRGAGTSPAELFF
d_gene: -; v_gene: TRBV19; abundance: once; j_gene: TRBJ1-2; CDR3nt: TGTGCCAGCCGGATTCTCTGGGGCCCAGACTATGGCTACACCTTC; CDR3aa: CASRILWGPDYGYTF
d_gene: -; v_gene: TRBV5-4; abundance: -; j_gene: TRBJ1-1; CDR3nt: TGTGCCAGCAGCTTGGCCTGGGCAGGGAACACTGAAGCTTTCTTT; CDR3aa: CASSLAWAGNTEAFF
d_gene: -; v_gene: TRBV28; abundance: -; j_gene: TRBJ1-2; CDR3nt: TGTGCCAGCAGTTTCCGCGCGGCTACCAACTATGGCTACACCTTC; CDR3aa: CASSFRAATNYGYTF
d_gene: -; v_gene: TRBV7-9; abundance: -; j_gene: TRBJ2-2; CDR3nt: TGTGCCAGCAGCCAGGCGTTGAACACCGGGGAGCTGTTTTTT; CDR3aa: CASSQALNTGELFF
d_gene: -; v_gene: TRBV29-1; abundance: -; j_gene: TRBJ1-1; CDR3nt: TGCAGCGTTGGCAGGAGGTTGAACACTGAAGCTTTCTTT; CDR3aa: CSVGRRLNTEAFF
d_gene: TRBD1; v_gene: TRBV19; abundance: few; j_gene: TRBJ2-3; CDR3nt: TGTGCCAGTAGTGGGGGACAGGGAGACTGGACAGATACGCAGTATTTT; CDR3aa: CASSGGQGDWTDTQYF
d_gene: TRBD2; v_gene: TRBV27; abundance: -; j_gene: TRBJ2-3; CDR3nt: TGTGCCAGCGGCCTAGCGGGGCGCACAGATACGCAGTATTTT; CDR3aa: CASGLAGRTDTQYF
d_gene: -; v_gene: TRBV5-1; abundance: -; j_gene: TRBJ2-7; CDR3nt: TGCGCCAGCAGCTTGACAAGAGTGGTCCAGGGCGGCTACGAGCAGTACTTC; CDR3aa: CASSLTRVVQGGYEQYF
d_gene: TRBD1; v_gene: TRBV19; abundance: -; j_gene: TRBJ2-7; CDR3nt: TGTGCCAGTATTCTCAGGCCTCGGGACAGGGGGCCCTACGAGCAGTACTTC; CDR3aa: CASILRPRDRGPYEQYF
d_gene: -; v_gene: TRBV7-2; abundance: -; j_gene: TRBJ1-1; CDR3nt: TGTGCCAGCAGCTTAGGAGGGTTGACGAACACTGAAGCTTTCTTT; CDR3aa: CASSLGGLTNTEAFF
d_gene: TRBD1; v_gene: TRBV5-6; abundance: few; j_gene: TRBJ1-1; CDR3nt: TGTGCCAGCAGCCGGGACAGGATTTCGTATTCCACTGAAGCTTTCTTT; CDR3aa: CASSRDRISYSTEAFF
d_gene: -; v_gene: TRBV2; abundance: -; j_gene: TRBJ1-1; CDR3nt: TGTGCCAGCAGTGAAGTCGCAGGGGCGACGGGGGCTTTCTTT; CDR3aa: CASSEVAGATGAFF
d_gene: TRBD1; v_gene: TRBV19; abundance: -; j_gene: TRBJ1-2; CDR3nt: TGTGCCAGTAGTAGAAACAGGGGCGAGTTTAACTATGGCTACACCTTC; CDR3aa: CASSRNRGEFNYGYTF
d_gene: -; v_gene: TRBV4-1; abundance: once; j_gene: TRBJ1-5; CDR3nt: TGCGCCAGCAGCCAAGCTTCACAGGTGGGCAATCAGCCCCAGCATTTT; CDR3aa: CASSQASQVGNQPQHF
d_gene: TRBD2; v_gene: TRBV5-1; abundance: -; j_gene: TRBJ2-1; CDR3nt: TGCGCCAGCAGCTTGGGAGCTAGCGGGGGGGCCGGGGGCAATGAGCAGTTCTTC; CDR3aa: CASSLGASGGAGGNEQFF
d_gene: -; v_gene: TRBV6-1; abundance: once; j_gene: TRBJ1-2; CDR3nt: TGTGCCAGCAGTGAAAATGGAGTCAACGGGGGCTACACCTTC; CDR3aa: CASSENGVNGGYTF